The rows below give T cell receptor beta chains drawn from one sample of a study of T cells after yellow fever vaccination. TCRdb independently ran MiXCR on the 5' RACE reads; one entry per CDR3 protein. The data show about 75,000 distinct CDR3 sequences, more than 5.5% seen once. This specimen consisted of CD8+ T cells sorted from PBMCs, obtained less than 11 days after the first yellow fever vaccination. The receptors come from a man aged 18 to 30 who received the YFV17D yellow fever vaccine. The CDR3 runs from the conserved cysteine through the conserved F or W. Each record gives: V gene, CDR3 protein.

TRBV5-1	CASSFVTGREQYF
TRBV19	CASSNYHGYTF
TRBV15	CATSREFGLQAGRTDTQYF
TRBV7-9	CATAPQGRSYEQYF
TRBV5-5	CASSFWASGGYNEQFF
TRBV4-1	CASSQERASSYNEQFF
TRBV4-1	CASSQDGAIEAFF
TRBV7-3	CASSTGTAYGYTF
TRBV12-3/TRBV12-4	CASSWTSGGDEQFF
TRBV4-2	CASSQDPLLYGYTF
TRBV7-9	CASSFTMDGYTF
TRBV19	CASSPLGTSGWQFF
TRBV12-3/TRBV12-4	CASSLGITKNIQYF
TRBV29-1	CSVEEDRGRSYNEQFF
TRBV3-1	CASCQDLQQGPQETQYF
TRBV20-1	CSARVYPGPLTQYF
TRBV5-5	CASSLGDKLGPANNEQFF
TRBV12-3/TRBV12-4	CASTIGDTQYF
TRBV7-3	CASSLSSRGTENTEAFF
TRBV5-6	CAMSPGPGDYNEQFF
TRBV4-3	CASSPDRNWHTDTQYF
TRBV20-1	CSATQIPGQQNTGELFF
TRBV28	CASSAPRGVRNTEAFF
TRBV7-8	CASSFTGSENSPLHF
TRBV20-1	CSADTFGSPLHF
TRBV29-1	CSAEGGEAFF
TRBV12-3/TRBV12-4	CASSNQGFWGYTF
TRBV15	CATSRRQGNYGYTF
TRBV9	CASSPRTGTGLFNGYTF
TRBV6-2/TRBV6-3	CASSPPPQGLVNEQFF
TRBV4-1	CASSQRQGGGSNQPQHF
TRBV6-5	CASSPFGRGAQNNEQFF
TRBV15	CATSRPTGGAEAFF
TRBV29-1	CSVGRATEAFF
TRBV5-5	CASSQGGLDEQYF
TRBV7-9	CASNLGYGTDTQYF
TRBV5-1	CASSIQVKGVEQYF
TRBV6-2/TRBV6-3	CASTPLEQETQYF
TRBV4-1	CASSQEPGQDLNTEAFF
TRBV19	CASRRTSGTYNEQFF
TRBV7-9	CASSSSAQYF
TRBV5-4	CASVRVAEAGKLFF
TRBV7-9	CASSPPMNTEAFF
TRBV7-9	CASCYGGGEETQYF
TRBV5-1	CASSFRTDGYTF
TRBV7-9	CASSRGGEAKNIQYF
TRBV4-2	CASSQAQSGQPPYEQYF
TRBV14	CASSQEWFRAEAFF
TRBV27	CASSLLGGGMNTEAFF
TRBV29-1	CSVEDTTGASYEQYF
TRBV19	CASSNLLYSGNTIYF
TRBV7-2	CASSSPQGAGSLYEQYF
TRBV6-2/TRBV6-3	CASSYSTGQDFRGDTQYF